A single T cell receptor beta chain is shown here with its context. The data were obtained in a study of blood T cell repertoires in COVID-19. TCRdb's copy holds only in-frame clones and misses some; the assay was immunoSEQ multiplex PCR. The sample carries some 190,000 clones, roughly 82% recorded once. The CDR3 spans 14 residues. The V and J ends lost 3 bases and 1 base, in that order; junction bases with no gene match: 2. Looked up from germline, CDR1 is KGHSH and CDR2 is LQKENI. This TCR derives from a woman aged 60 to 75 with COVID-19, enrolled during active disease. This chain connects TRBV18 to TRBJ2-5, with 7 bases that match TRBD2. The sequenced sample consisted of peripheral blood. CDR3 in DNA: TGTGCCAGCTCACCTGAGCGGGGCCAAGAGACCCAGTACTTC. This gives the protein CASSPERGQETQYF.